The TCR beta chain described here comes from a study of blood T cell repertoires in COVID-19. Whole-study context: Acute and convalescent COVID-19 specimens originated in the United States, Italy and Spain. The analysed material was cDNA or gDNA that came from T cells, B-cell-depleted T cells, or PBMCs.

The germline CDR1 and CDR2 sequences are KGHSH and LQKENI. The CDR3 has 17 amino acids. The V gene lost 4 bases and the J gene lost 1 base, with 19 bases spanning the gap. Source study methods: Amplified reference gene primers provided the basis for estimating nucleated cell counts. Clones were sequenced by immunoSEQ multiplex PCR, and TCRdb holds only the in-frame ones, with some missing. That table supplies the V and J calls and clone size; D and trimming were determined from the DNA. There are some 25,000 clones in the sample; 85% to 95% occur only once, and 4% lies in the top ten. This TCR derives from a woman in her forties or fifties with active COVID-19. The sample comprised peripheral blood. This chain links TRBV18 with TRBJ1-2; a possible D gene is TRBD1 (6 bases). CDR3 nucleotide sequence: TGTGCCAGCTCACACCCTCCCGGGACACCCTTTAACTATGGCTACACCTTC. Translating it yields CASSHPPGTPFNYGYTF.